Listed below are T cell receptor beta chains from one sample, sequenced in a study of OX40 agonist ivuxolimab in advanced cancers. Only in-frame clones appear in the TCRdb table, and some are missing; sequencing was by immunoSEQ multiplex PCR. The table has fewer than 8,500 clones, 80% to 90% seen once. Sample: CD4+ or CD8+ T cells sorted from blood, taken in a trial of the OX40 agonist ivuxolimab. These receptor sequences come from an adult with an advanced solid tumor such as melanoma, head and neck, liver or kidney cancer. CDR3s include the opening cysteine and the closing phenylalanine or tryptophan. The order of the fields is V gene, clone size, CDR3 length, J gene, D gene, CDR3 DNA, CDR3 protein. The D gene is left open where the match is weak. Clone size, where shown, is once, few, many, or a class for clones that have expanded.

TRBV5-1	NA	15	TRBJ2-7	NA	TGCGCCAGCAGCTTGGACAGGTTCCTCGGCGGCGAGCAGTACTTC	CASSLDRFLGGEQYF
TRBV7-8	NA	17	TRBJ1-6	NA	TGTGCCAGCAGCTTACGGCAGGGGCAGGGGTCTGGTTCACCCCTCCACTTT	CASSLRQGQGSGSPLHF
TRBV6-1	NA	15	TRBJ2-1	TRBD1	TGTGCCAGCAGTGGCGGGACAGGGGGCAGGTATGAGCAGTTCTTC	CASSGGTGGRYEQFF
TRBV7-9	few	19	TRBJ2-7	TRBD1	TGTGCCAGCAGCTCAAACCGAATACCACAGGGGGCGACCCCCTACGAGCAGTACTTC	CASSSNRIPQGATPYEQYF
TRBV2	NA	16	TRBJ1-1	NA	TGTGCCAGCAGTGCCCTTCTGGACGGCTTGAACACTGAAGCTTTCTTT	CASSALLDGLNTEAFF
TRBV28	NA	15	TRBJ2-7	TRBD1	TGTGCCAGCAGTCTTCCCGGGACAGGGGGCCACGAGCAGTACTTC	CASSLPGTGGHEQYF
TRBV21-1	NA	18	TRBJ2-7	NA	TGTGCCAGCATCAAAAAAGGGCGGCAGGGACTAGAAATTTACGAGCAGTACTTC	CASIKKGRQGLEIYEQYF
TRBV19	NA	14	TRBJ2-1	TRBD2	TGTGCCAGTAGTAATAACCTAGCGGGAGTTGAGCAGTTCTTC	CASSNNLAGVEQFF
TRBV5-5	few	14	TRBJ2-1	NA	TGTGCCAGCAGCTTGGGGGTCGCACGGGATGAGCAGTTCTTC	CASSLGVARDEQFF
TRBV7-2	NA	15	TRBJ2-1	TRBD2	TGTGCCAGCAACAAGGGACTAGCGGGGGGAAATGAGCAGTTCTTC	CASNKGLAGGNEQFF
TRBV7-2	NA	15	TRBJ2-5	NA	TGTGCCAGCAGCTTAGTAGAGGGACCTCGGGAGACCCAGTACTTC	CASSLVEGPRETQYF
TRBV25-1	NA	14	TRBJ2-3	TRBD1	TGTGCCAGCAGTCCGACAGGGGCCACAGATACGCAGTATTTT	CASSPTGATDTQYF
TRBV7-2	NA	15	TRBJ2-4	TRBD2	TGTGCCAGCAGCTTATCTGTGGGAGGGCCGGGCATTCAGTACTTC	CASSLSVGGPGIQYF
TRBV6-6	NA	13	TRBJ1-2	NA	TGTGCCGGGGGGCGCTCGAGGGACTATGGCTACACCTTC	CAGGRSRDYGYTF